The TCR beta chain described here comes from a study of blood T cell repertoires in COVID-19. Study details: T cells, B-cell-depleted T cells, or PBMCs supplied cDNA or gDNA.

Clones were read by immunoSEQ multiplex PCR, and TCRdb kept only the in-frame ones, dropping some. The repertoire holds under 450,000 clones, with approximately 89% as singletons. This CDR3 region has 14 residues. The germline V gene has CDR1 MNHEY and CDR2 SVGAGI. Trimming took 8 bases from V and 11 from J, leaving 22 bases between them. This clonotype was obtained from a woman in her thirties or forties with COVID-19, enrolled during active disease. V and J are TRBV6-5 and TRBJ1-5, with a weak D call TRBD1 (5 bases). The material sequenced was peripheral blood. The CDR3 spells CASHVGGWEMSQHF. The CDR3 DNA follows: TGTGCCAGCCACGTCGGGGGGTGGGAAATGTCCCAGCATTTT.